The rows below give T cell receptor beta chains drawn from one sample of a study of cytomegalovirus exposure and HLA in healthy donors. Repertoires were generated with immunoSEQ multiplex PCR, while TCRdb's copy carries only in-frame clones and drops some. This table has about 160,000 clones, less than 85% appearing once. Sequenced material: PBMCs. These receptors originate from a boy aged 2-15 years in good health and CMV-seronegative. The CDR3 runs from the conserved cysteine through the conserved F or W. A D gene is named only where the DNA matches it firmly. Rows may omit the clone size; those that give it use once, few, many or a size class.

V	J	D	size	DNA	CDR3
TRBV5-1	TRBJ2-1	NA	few	TGCGCCAGCAGCGGACTCCGACCCCGGAGCTCCTACAATGAGCAGTTCTTC	CASSGLRPRSSYNEQFF
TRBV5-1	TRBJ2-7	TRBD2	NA	TGCGCCAGCAGCTTGGCCCGCACTAGCGGGGTCCCCCACGAGCAGTACTTC	CASSLARTSGVPHEQYF
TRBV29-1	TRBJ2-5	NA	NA	TGCAGCGTTAAGGCAGGGATGAAGACCCAGTACTTC	CSVKAGMKTQYF
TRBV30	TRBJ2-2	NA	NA	TGTGCCTGGAGTGGAAACAGGAAAGGGGAGCTGTTTTTT	CAWSGNRKGELFF
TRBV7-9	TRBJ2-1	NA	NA	TGTGCCAGCAGCTTAGGAGCTAGCGAGTACAATGAGCAGTTCTTC	CASSLGASEYNEQFF
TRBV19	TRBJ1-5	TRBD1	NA	TGTGCCAGTAGTGGCGGGACAGGTAGGGGGGGAAGCAATCAGCCCCAGCATTTT	CASSGGTGRGGSNQPQHF
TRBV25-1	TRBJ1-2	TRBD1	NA	TGTGCCAGCAGTGAACTTGGGACAGGCGAAGTTGGCTACACCTTC	CASSELGTGEVGYTF
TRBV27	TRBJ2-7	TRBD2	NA	TGTGCCAGCAGTCCCGGACTAGCGGGAAGGGGGCAGTACTTC	CASSPGLAGRGQYF
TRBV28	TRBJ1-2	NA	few	TGTGCCAGCAGTTTCCGCAGGGTTGGTGGCTACACCTTC	CASSFRRVGGYTF
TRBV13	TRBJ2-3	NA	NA	TGTGCCAGCAGCCCGGACTTTCCCGGCACAGATACGCAGTATTTT	CASSPDFPGTDTQYF
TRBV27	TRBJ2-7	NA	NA	TGTGCCAGCAGTTTCGCTAGCGCCTACGAGCAGTACTTC	CASSFASAYEQYF
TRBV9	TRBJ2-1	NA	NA	TGTGCCAGCAGCGTAGGCTGGGGCCCTGGGTCCTACAATGAGCAGTTCTTC	CASSVGWGPGSYNEQFF
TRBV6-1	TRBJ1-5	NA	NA	TGTGCCAGCAGTGAAGTAGTGGGGCCGGGGGATCAGCCCCAGCATTTT	CASSEVVGPGDQPQHF
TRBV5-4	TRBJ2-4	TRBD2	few	TGTGCCAGCAGCTTGGTCGGGACTAGCGGGGGGTTCAGGAGGAGCATTCAGTACTTC	CASSLVGTSGGFRRSIQYF
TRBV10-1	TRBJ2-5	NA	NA	TGCGCCAGCAGTGAGAACAGGGTACCGGTAGAGACCCAGTACTTC	CASSENRVPVETQYF
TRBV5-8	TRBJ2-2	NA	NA	TGTGCCAGCGGTCGGGTGGGGAACACCGGGGAGCTGTTTTTT	CASGRVGNTGELFF
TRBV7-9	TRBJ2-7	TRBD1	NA	TGTGCCAGCAGCCCCCGGACAGGGGGACCTTACGAGCAGTACTTC	CASSPRTGGPYEQYF
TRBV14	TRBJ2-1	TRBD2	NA	TGTGCCAGCAGCCAAGGGACTAGCGGTCCCCTGGGGTTCTTC	CASSQGTSGPLGFF
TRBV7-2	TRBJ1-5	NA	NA	TGTGCCAGCAGCCCTAGCGGTGGAGGGTTTTATAGCAATCAGCCCCAGCATTTT	CASSPSGGGFYSNQPQHF
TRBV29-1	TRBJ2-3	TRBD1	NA	TGCAGCGTGGCGGTACACAGGGGAGATACGCAGTATTTT	CSVAVHRGDTQYF
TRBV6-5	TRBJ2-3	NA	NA	TGTGCCAGCACCCCAAGGAGAGGGAGCCCAGATACGCAGTATTTT	CASTPRRGSPDTQYF
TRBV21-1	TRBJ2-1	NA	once	TGTGCCAGCAGCAAATGGGTAGCGGGGGATGAGCAGTTCTTC	CASSKWVAGDEQFF
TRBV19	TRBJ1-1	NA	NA	TGTGCCAGTAGTATAGACCAGGGCACTGAAGCTTTCTTT	CASSIDQGTEAFF
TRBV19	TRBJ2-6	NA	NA	TGTGCCAGTAGGGGCGGGGGCCCTCCCTCTGGGGCCAACGTCCTGACTTTC	CASRGGGPPSGANVLTF
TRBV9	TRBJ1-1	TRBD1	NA	TGTGCCAGCAGCGTAGGGGCAGGGGGCAACACTGAAGCTTTCTTT	CASSVGAGGNTEAFF
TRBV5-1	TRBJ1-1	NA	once	TGCGCCAGCAGCACCGAGGGGGAAAAAGCTTTCTTT	CASSTEGEKAFF
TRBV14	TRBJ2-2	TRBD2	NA	TGTGCCAGCAGCCAAGATAAGCGGGGGCTGTTTTTT	CASSQDKRGLFF
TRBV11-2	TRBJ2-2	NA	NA	TGTGCCAGCAGCTTAGATACGGCAGCGGACACCGGGGAGCTGTTTTTT	CASSLDTAADTGELFF
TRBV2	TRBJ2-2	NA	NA	TGTGCCAGCAGTCCCTTACTAGCGAACACCGGGGAGCTGTTTTTT	CASSPLLANTGELFF
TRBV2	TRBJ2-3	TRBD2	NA	TGTGCCAGCAGAGAGGGACTAGGAGAAGATACGCAGTATTTT	CASREGLGEDTQYF
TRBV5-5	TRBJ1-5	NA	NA	TGTGCCAGCAGCCCGGACAGTACGGGCAATCAGCCCCAGCATTTT	CASSPDSTGNQPQHF
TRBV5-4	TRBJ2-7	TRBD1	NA	TGTGCCAGCAGCCCCGGACAGGCCGCCTCCTACGAGCAGTACTTC	CASSPGQAASYEQYF
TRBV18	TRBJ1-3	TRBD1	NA	TGTGCCAGCGGGACAGGGACTGGAAACACCATATATTTT	CASGTGTGNTIYF
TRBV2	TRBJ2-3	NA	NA	TGTGCCAGCAGTGAATCGGTCACAGATACGCAGTATTTT	CASSESVTDTQYF
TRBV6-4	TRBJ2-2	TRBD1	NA	TGTGCCAGTGGACAGGGGGCCCCGCTGAACACCGGGGAGCTGTTTTTT	CASGQGAPLNTGELFF
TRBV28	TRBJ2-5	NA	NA	TGTGCCAGCAGGGAAGGAGGTCGAGAGACCCAGTACTTC	CASREGGRETQYF
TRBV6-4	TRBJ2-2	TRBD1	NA	TGTGCCAGCGCTACCACGACAGGGCCCACCGGGGAGCTGTTTTTT	CASATTTGPTGELFF
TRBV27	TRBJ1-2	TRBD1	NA	TGTGCCAGCAGTAGACCGGGACAGAATGGCTACACCTTC	CASSRPGQNGYTF
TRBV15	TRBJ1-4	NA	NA	TGTGCCACCAGCAGGGGACAAGAAAATGAAAAACTGTTTTTT	CATSRGQENEKLFF
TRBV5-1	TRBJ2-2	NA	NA	TGCGCCAGCAGCTTGGTAGGGGTCACCGGGGAGCTGTTTTTT	CASSLVGVTGELFF
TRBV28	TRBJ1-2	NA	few	TGTGCCAGCAGTTTATGGGACAGAGCCTATGGCTACACCTTC	CASSLWDRAYGYTF
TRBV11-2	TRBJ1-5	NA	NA	TGTGCCAGCAGCTTACAGGGCAATCAGCCCCAGCATTTT	CASSLQGNQPQHF
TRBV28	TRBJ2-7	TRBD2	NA	TGTGCCAGCAGGATATCTAGCGGGAGCTCCTACGAGCAGTACTTC	CASRISSGSSYEQYF
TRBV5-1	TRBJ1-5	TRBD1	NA	TGCGCCAGCAGCGACGGACAGGGGGTTCAGCCCCAGCATTTT	CASSDGQGVQPQHF
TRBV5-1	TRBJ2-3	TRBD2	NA	TGCGCCAGCAGCTTTAGGACTAGCGGGTCCCGCACAGATACGCAGTATTTT	CASSFRTSGSRTDTQYF
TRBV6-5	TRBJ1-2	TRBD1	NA	TGTGCCAGCAGTTTGGGACAGGGGAACTATGGCTACACCTTC	CASSLGQGNYGYTF
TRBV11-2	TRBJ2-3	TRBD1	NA	TGTGCCAGCAGCTTCCGACCTAAGACAGGGGCGATTGATACGCAGTATTTT	CASSFRPKTGAIDTQYF
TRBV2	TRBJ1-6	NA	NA	TGTGCCAGCAGTGCGGGGGCGGGGGCCTATAATTCACCCCTCCACTTT	CASSAGAGAYNSPLHF
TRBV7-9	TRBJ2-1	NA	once	TGTGCCAGCAGCCCGGAGACTAGGCGGGTTGCCTCCTACAATGAGCAGTTCTTC	CASSPETRRVASYNEQFF
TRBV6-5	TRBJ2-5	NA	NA	TGTGCCAGCAGTTATGGCCACCAAGAGACCCAGTACTTC	CASSYGHQETQYF
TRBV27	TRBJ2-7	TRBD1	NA	TGTGCCAGCAGTTCCCTTCTAGGGGGCAGGGCGACCTACGAGCAGTACTTC	CASSSLLGGRATYEQYF
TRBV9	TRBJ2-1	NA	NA	TGTGCCAGCAGCGTAGCTACCGGACTAAGCTCCATTTACAATGAGCAGTTCTTC	CASSVATGLSSIYNEQFF
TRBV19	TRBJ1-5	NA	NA	TGTGCCAGTAGTATTACGCGTTCTAGCAATCAGCCCCAGCATTTT	CASSITRSSNQPQHF
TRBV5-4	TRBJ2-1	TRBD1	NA	TGTGCCAGCAGCAGGGACAGATACAATGAGCAGTTCTTC	CASSRDRYNEQFF
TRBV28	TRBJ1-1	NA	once	TGTGCCAGCAGTTCAAGCGGGAACACTGAAGCTTTCTTT	CASSSSGNTEAFF